This TCR beta chain was sequenced in a study of Ad26.COV2.S vaccination and SARS-CoV-2 variants (dated by TCRdb to the early 2020s). With respect to the entire study: Vaccine-arm donors came from COV1001, a multicentre, randomized, double-blind, placebo-controlled phase I-IIa trial of Ad26.COV2.S in healthy adults. Trial participants were randomized into five groups of five, in which low-dose or high-dose Ad26.COV2.S was given once or twice, or placebo was given on both occasions. Investigators remained blinded to trial group allocation during experiments and outcome assessment. Dosing of Ad26.COV2.S was intramuscular, at either 5x10^10 or 1x10^11 viral particles, delivered as one shot or as two shots spaced 56 days apart. A total of 32 samples were included in the TCR-sequenced set, comprising roughly 19 Ad26.COV2.S vaccine recipients, 5 placebo recipients and 8 SARS-CoV-2 convalescent individuals. TCRbeta repertoire sequencing served as the tool for gauging how specific and how broad the SARS-CoV-2-reactive T cell receptors were following Ad26.COV2.S vaccination.

Reading the germline V gene gives CDR1 SQVTM and CDR2 ANQGSEA. The germline ends are 12 bases apart after V is trimmed by 7 bases and J by 2 bases. Taken from cysteine to phenylalanine, the CDR3 has 13 residues. This entry keeps only the CDR3 DNA: 39 bases, framed from base 1. Study-wide conclusions, independent of this receptor: Non-spike TCR breadth was comparable between vaccine and placebo recipients, consistent with the vaccine containing only spike. Spike-specific TCR breadth was higher in Ad26.COV2.S recipients than in placebo recipients (P = 0.0014). The authors noted that total T cell responses may have been underestimated by the TCR breadth and depth analyses. After vaccination, substantial breadth of spike-specific CD8+ and CD4+ T cell responses was reported. The study was not powered for comparison of responses between vaccine doses or regimens.

The immunoSEQ Assay was the method used to sequence TCRbeta CDR3 regions. After extraction, genomic DNA underwent amplification by bias-controlled multiplex PCR, followed by high-throughput sequencing. The paper's data handling went like this. To quantify the absolute abundance of every unique TCRbeta CDR3 region, sequences were collapsed and filtered. Usable DNA was measured by amplifying reference genes present in all nucleated cells, and TCRbeta template counts were normalized to that usable DNA to estimate T cell fraction. Repertoire TCRs were annotated as SARS-CoV-2-specific when V gene, CDR3 amino acid sequence and J gene were exactly matched to a known reactive TCR set. The reference SARS-CoV-2 TCR set was derived from MIRA and filtered for enrichment in COVID-19-positive ImmuneCODE repertoires, a step that removed public or cross-reactive TCRs. Drawing on the MIRA antigens, annotated TCRs were analysed further at the level of specific ORF or position within ORF. Breadth was defined as annotated unique rearrangements over total unique productive rearrangements; depth was the summed frequency of those rearrangements. Two-sided Wilcoxon rank-sum tests were applied when comparing TCR breadth between groups. TCRdb's version of the immuneACCESS table is confined to in-frame rearrangements and falls short of the full clone set. An unresolved V gene accounts for under half of the shortfall where checked; the remainder is of unknown origin. V, J and clone size were drawn from that table, and D and trimming were deduced from the DNA. A total of around 300,000 clones appear in this sample, 88% of them only once. In total, the top ten clones hold 6.4% of the sample.

Per the publication, the treatment or condition label means: around 19 received Ad26.COV2.S at low or high dose, single or two shots; 5 received placebo; per-sample allocation not given. For vaccine and placebo recipients, repertoires were sequenced using samples collected on day 63 after the first injection. Between 29 July and 7 August 2020, Cohort 1b enrolled about 27 adults aged 18-55 years at one site in Boston, USA. Ad26.COV2.S consisted of a replication-incompetent adenovirus type 26 vector by which a prefusion-stabilized SARS-CoV-2 spike protein from the original Wuhan strain was expressed. A remark on this clone: Which antigen it targets is not known. No much larger clone is present one base from it, and per-base qualities are unavailable.

This chain joins TRBV29-1 to TRBJ2-1; the D gene could be either TRBD1 or TRBD2, each agreeing at 5 bases. This TCR came from a person between 18 and 60 years old who received the Ad26.COV2.S COVID-19 vaccine or a placebo. This material consisted of peripheral blood, taken in a trial of Ad26.COV2.S vaccine versus placebo. The DNA sequence is TGCAGCGCAAAGGGACGGACCTACAATGAGCAGTTCTTC. Its amino acids are CSAKGRTYNEQFF.